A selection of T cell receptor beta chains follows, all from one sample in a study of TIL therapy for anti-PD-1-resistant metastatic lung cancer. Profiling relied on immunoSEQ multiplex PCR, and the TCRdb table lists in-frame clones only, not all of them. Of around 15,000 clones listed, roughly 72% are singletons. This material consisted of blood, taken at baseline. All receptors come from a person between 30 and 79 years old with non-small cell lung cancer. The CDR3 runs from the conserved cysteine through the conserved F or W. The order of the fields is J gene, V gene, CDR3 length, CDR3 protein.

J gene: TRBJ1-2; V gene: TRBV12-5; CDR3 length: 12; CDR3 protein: CASGLAGYGYTF
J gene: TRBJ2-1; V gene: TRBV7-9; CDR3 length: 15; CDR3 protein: CASSQERGGYNEQFF
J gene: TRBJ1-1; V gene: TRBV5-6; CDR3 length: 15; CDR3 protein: CASSLVGGQNTEAFF
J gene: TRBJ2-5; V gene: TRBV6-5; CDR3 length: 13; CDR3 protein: CASSRDRQETQYF
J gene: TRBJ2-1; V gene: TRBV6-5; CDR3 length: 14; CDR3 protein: CASSKGGGGNEQFF
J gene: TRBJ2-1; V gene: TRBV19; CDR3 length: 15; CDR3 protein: CASSSGGILVNEQFF
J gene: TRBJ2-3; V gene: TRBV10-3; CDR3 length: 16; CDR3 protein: CAISEPAGAGGDTQYF
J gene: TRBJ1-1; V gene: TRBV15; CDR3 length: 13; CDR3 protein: CATSTGGVTEAFF
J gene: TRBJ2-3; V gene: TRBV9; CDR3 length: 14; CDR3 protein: CASSDQDWPDTQYF
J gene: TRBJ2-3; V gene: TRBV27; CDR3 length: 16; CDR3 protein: CASSLLFTGAADTQYF
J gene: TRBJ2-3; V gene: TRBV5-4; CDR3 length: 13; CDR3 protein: CASSLGEGGTQYF
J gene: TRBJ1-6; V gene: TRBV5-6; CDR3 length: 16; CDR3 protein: CASSLRPSQGTSPLHF
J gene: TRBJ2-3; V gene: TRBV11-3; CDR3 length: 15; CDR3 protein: CASSRRAGSTDTQYF